These T cell receptor beta chains were read from a single sample in a study of human T cells and chemical hapten exposure. TCRdb independently ran MiXCR on the RACE reads; one entry per CDR3 protein. The table has 70,000 to 95,000 distinct CDR3 sequences, 5% to 8.5% seen once; the top ten hold 1.3%. Specimen: whole blood, collected in connection with sensitization to the hapten diphenylcyclopropenone (DPC). These receptor sequences come from a woman aged 25 to 39 with alopecia areata. Some clones in this sample may be carry-over from other donors' samples. The CDR3 runs from the conserved cysteine through the conserved F or W. D genes are given only for firm matches. Size is omitted from some rows. Given values are once, few, many or a class for expanded clones.

v_gene	abundance	j_gene	d_gene	CDR3aa	CDR3nt
TRBV5-4	NA	TRBJ1-6	NA	CASSLEVGSNSPLHF	TGTGCCAGCAGCTTGGAAGTAGGAAGTAATTCACCCCTCCACTTT
TRBV12-3/TRBV12-4	few	TRBJ2-1	NA	CASRSGTWNEQFF	TGTGCCAGCAGATCCGGGACCTGGAATGAGCAGTTCTTC
TRBV14	many	TRBJ2-7	NA	CASSQDRYLVGENEQYF	TGTGCCAGCAGCCAAGATCGCTATCTTGTTGGGGAGAACGAGCAGTACTTC
TRBV7-3	many	TRBJ1-1	NA	CASSSGAQNTEAFF	TGTGCCAGCAGCTCCGGGGCGCAGAACACTGAAGCTTTCTTT
TRBV7-3	NA	TRBJ1-6	TRBD1	CASSSTGVDSPFHF	TGTGCCAGCAGCTCCACAGGGGTAGATTCACCCTTCCACTTT
TRBV6-5	many	TRBJ1-6	NA	CASSLINPHDSPLHF	TGTGCCAGCAGCCTGATTAACCCTCATGATTCACCCCTCCACTTT
TRBV11-2	NA	TRBJ2-3	NA	CASSLDLDTQYF	TGTGCCAGCAGCTTAGACTTAGATACGCAGTATTTT
TRBV6-6	NA	TRBJ1-2	NA	CASSYPRDFNYGYTF	TGTGCCAGCAGTTACCCACGGGACTTCAACTATGGCTACACCTTC
TRBV5-1	many	TRBJ2-2	TRBD1	CASSPDRVGGELFF	TGCGCCAGCAGCCCGGACAGGGTTGGCGGGGAGCTGTTTTTT
TRBV11-2	many	TRBJ2-3	NA	CASSLVGRALSTDTQYF	TGTGCCAGCAGCTTAGTCGGCAGGGCACTAAGCACAGATACGCAGTATTTT
TRBV29-1	NA	TRBJ1-2	TRBD1	CSATLGQDYGYTF	TGCAGCGCCACTTTGGGACAGGACTATGGCTACACCTTC
TRBV20-1	many	TRBJ2-1	TRBD2	CSGGTSDNEQFF	TGCAGTGGGGGGACTAGCGACAATGAGCAGTTCTTC
TRBV7-2	many	TRBJ2-2	NA	CASSDQGKGNTGELFF	TGTGCCAGCAGCGATCAGGGGAAAGGGAACACCGGGGAGCTGTTTTTT
TRBV2	many	TRBJ1-5	NA	CASMSDGQSNQPQHF	TGTGCCAGCATGAGCGACGGGCAGAGCAATCAGCCCCAGCATTTT
TRBV20-1	NA	TRBJ1-1	TRBD1	CSAARDRGYTEAFF	TGCAGTGCTGCCAGAGACAGGGGGTACACTGAAGCTTTCTTT
TRBV5-1	few	TRBJ2-1	TRBD2	CASTPGLAGVGEQFF	TGCGCCAGCACCCCGGGACTAGCGGGGGTGGGTGAGCAGTTCTTC
TRBV11-2	many	TRBJ2-5	NA	CASSPIVKETQYF	TGTGCCAGCAGCCCCATCGTTAAAGAGACCCAGTACTTC
TRBV29-1	few	TRBJ1-2	NA	CSAVPLRGSSDGYTF	TGCAGCGCCGTCCCTCTAAGGGGCTCGAGTGATGGCTACACCTTC
TRBV7-9	many	TRBJ2-3	TRBD2	CASSSTRIQGGSTDTQYF	TGTGCCAGCAGCTCTACCCGAATTCAGGGCGGGAGTACAGATACGCAGTATTTT
TRBV20-1	many	TRBJ1-5	TRBD1	CSAPTGVGNQPQHF	TGCAGTGCCCCGACAGGGGTTGGCAATCAGCCCCAGCATTTT
TRBV6-5	few	TRBJ1-2	TRBD1	CASSYSMPDRDYGYTF	TGTGCCAGCAGTTACTCGATGCCGGACAGGGACTATGGCTACACCTTC
TRBV3-1	NA	TRBJ1-6	NA	CASSLATGPDSPLHF	TGTGCCAGCAGCCTGGCGACAGGCCCTGATTCACCCCTCCACTTT
TRBV27	many	TRBJ1-2	TRBD1	CASSSDRTTYGYTF	TGTGCCAGCAGCTCGGACAGGACCACCTATGGCTACACCTTC
TRBV18	few	TRBJ1-2	NA	CASSPWGRPIYGYTF	TGTGCCAGCTCACCGTGGGGTCGACCCATCTATGGCTACACCTTC
TRBV12-3/TRBV12-4	many	TRBJ2-7	NA	CASTQDGYEQYF	TGTGCCAGCACCCAGGACGGGTACGAGCAGTACTTC
TRBV20-1	many	TRBJ1-2	NA	CSAPGGPSNYGYTF	TGCAGTGCACCCGGGGGACCCTCTAACTATGGCTACACCTTC
TRBV5-1	many	TRBJ2-7	NA	CASGRGGSSYEQYF	TGCGCCAGCGGAAGAGGGGGAAGCTCCTACGAGCAGTACTTC
TRBV19	many	TRBJ2-5	TRBD1	CASSIGTGVGETQYF	TGTGCCAGTAGTATCGGTACAGGGGTGGGAGAGACCCAGTACTTC
TRBV18	many	TRBJ1-1	NA	CASSPQDLEAFF	TGTGCCAGCTCACCGCAGGACCTGGAAGCTTTCTTT
TRBV7-9	many	TRBJ2-4	NA	CASSPDGRVANIQYF	TGTGCCAGCAGCCCAGATGGGCGGGTCGCAAACATTCAGTACTTC
TRBV5-1	many	TRBJ2-6	TRBD1	CASTGRQGLHFSGANVLTF	TGCGCCAGCACCGGACGACAGGGGCTACACTTTTCTGGGGCCAACGTCCTGACTTTC
TRBV27	few	TRBJ2-3	NA	CASRTRGRSTDTQYF	TGTGCCAGCAGAACGCGGGGCCGTAGCACAGATACGCAGTATTTT